The present T cell receptor beta chain was sequenced within a study of T cells in pancreatic ductal adenocarcinoma. Turning to this clone: Its antigen is unknown.

The selected patients with pancreatic ductal adenocarcinoma had surgery but no neoadjuvant therapy. This CDR3 is built from 14 residues. V was shortened by 6 bases and J by 4 bases, with 14 bases between the two germline ends. Germline V gene data show CDR1 as SGHRS and CDR2 as YFSETQ. Repertoires were generated with immunoSEQ multiplex PCR, while TCRdb's copy carries only in-frame clones and drops some. The sample lists 100,000 or so clones; nearly 95% were seen once. Study results and caveats: Tumor and blood clonality did not differ significantly, about 0.112 versus 0.072.

The chain couples TRBV5-1 to TRBJ2-1, with a weak D call TRBD2 (7 bases). This TCR was sampled from a human donor with pancreatic ductal adenocarcinoma. Material: PBMCs. The CDR3 is CASTEGGGYNEQFF. In DNA form, the CDR3 reads TGCGCCAGCACCGAGGGAGGGGGGTACAATGAGCAGTTCTTC.